These 18 T cell receptor beta chains were sequenced from one sample in a study of blood T cell repertoires in COVID-19. The protocol was immunoSEQ multiplex PCR, while the TCRdb copy is restricted to in-frame clones and leaves out a portion. This table holds over 120,000 clones, about 87% found once. The sample was PBMCs or T cells enriched from blood (not recorded which). The receptors originated from a man aged 55 to 70 who had recovered from COVID-19.

The rearrangement uses TRBV5-1 and TRBJ2-2; D perhaps matches TRBD1 (5 bases). The CDR3 runs 15 residues. V lost 1 base, J lost 1 base, and 8 bases lay in between. Germline CDR1 SGHRS, CDR2 YFSETQ. The CDR3 spells CASSLSRENTGELFF. The CDR3 DNA follows: TGCGCCAGCAGCTTGTCCAGGGAGAACACCGGGGAGCTGTTTTTT.

The chain recombines TRBV6-1 with TRBJ2-1; TRBD2 matches 12 bases. The V gene end was trimmed by 3 bases and the J gene end by 0 bases; junction bases not matched to a gene: 12. In germline, CDR1 is MNHNS, CDR2 SASEGT. The CDR3 is 20 amino acids. The CDR3 nucleotides read TGTGCCAGCAGTGATCCCCCGACTAGCGGGGGCCGAAGCTCCTACAATGAGCAGTTCTTC. Protein product: CASSDPPTSGGRSSYNEQFF.

V usage is TRBV29-1 and J usage is TRBJ1-4, with D possibly being TRBD1 (5 bases). The V end was cut by 6 bases, the J end by 1 base, with 9 bases between. Per germline, CDR1 SQVTM and CDR2 ANQGSEA. This CDR3 spans 13 amino acids. The DNA for the CDR3 is TGCAGCGTCTACAGGCAAACTAATGAAAAACTGTTTTTT. It encodes CSVYRQTNEKLFF.

The chain combines TRBV9 with TRBJ2-1, with TRBD2 matching over 11 bases. Germline V lookup: CDR1 SGDLS, CDR2 YYNGEE. The CDR3 runs 13 residues. V was pared by 5 bases and J by 12 bases, with 7 bases of the junction left unmatched. CDR3 DNA: TGTGCCAGCAGAGTCGGGACTAGCGGAATGCAGTTCTTC. This translates into CASRVGTSGMQFF.

The chain is built from TRBV6-5 and TRBJ1-2; D is unclear. CDR1 is MNHEY and CDR2 is SVGAGI in the germline V gene. The CDR3 covers 16 residues. The V and J ends lost 0 bases and 8 bases respectively, with 19 bases between them. CDR3 bases: TGTGCCAGCAGTTACTCGCGCTTTGGTGTTATCCGAGGCTACACCTTC. Residues: CASSYSRFGVIRGYTF.

The CDR3 here is CSASPRDRPLEGYTF. The CDR3 DNA sequence: TGCAGTGCTAGTCCTAGGGACAGGCCCCTGGAGGGCTACACCTTC. The rearrangement joins TRBV20-1 to TRBJ1-2, with TRBD1 matching 8 bases. The trim removed 3 bases at V and 8 bases at J, leaving 14 bases unmatched. CDR1 DFQATT and CDR2 SNEGSKA come from the germline V gene (reference sequence). The CDR3 extends over 15 amino acids.

The chain has TRBV28 and TRBJ2-7, with D unresolved. The germline V and J ends were trimmed by 8 bases and 3 bases, with 8 bases remaining between them. CDR3 size: 11 residues. The germline V gene has CDR1 MDHEN and CDR2 SYDVKM. This CDR3 reads CASEEHYEQYF. DNA for the CDR3: TGTGCCAGCGAGGAACACTACGAGCAGTACTTC. The full variable domain, its missing parts supplied by reference TRBV28 and TRBJ2-7, is DVKVTQSSRYLVKRTGEKVFLECVQDMDHENMFWYRQDPGLGLRLIYFSYDVKMKEKGDIPEGYSVSREKKERFSLILESASTNQTSMYLCASEEHYEQYFGPGTRLTVT.

This chain uses TRBV5-1 with TRBJ2-5; TRBD1 might be the D (5 bases). V lost 0 bases and J lost 5, with 14 bases in between. CDR1 is SGHRS, CDR2 YFSETQ, per germline. The CDR3 runs 15 residues. CDR3 in amino acids: CASSLETARRETQYF. The CDR3, as DNA: TGCGCCAGCAGCTTGGAGACAGCCCGGCGGGAGACCCAGTACTTC.

Here the CDR3 reads CASSPQDITNTGELFF. CDR3 nucleotide sequence: TGTGCCAGCTCACCTCAGGACATAACGAACACCGGGGAGCTGTTTTTT. V gene TRBV18 combines with J gene TRBJ2-2; D may be TRBD1 (5 bases). Per germline, CDR1 KGHSH and CDR2 LQKENI. The CDR3 length is 16 residues. V lost 3 bases and J 0 bases, leaving 11 bases between the germline ends.

This chain joins TRBV19 and TRBJ1-5; D ambiguous. Germline lookup yields CDR1 LNHDA and CDR2 SQIVND (reference sequence). This CDR3 is 15 amino acids long. Trimming cost V 2 bases and J 2 bases, with 10 bases left between them. CDR3 protein: CASSILTVGNQPQHF. For the CDR3, the DNA is TGTGCCAGTAGTATATTAACGGTGGGCAATCAGCCCCAGCATTTT.

This rearrangement joins TRBV28 to TRBJ2-7; 8 nucleotides agree with TRBD1. Looked up from germline, CDR1 is MDHEN and CDR2 is SYDVKM. Unmatched junction bases numbered 7, after V lost 1 base and J lost 5 bases. The CDR3 length is 15 residues. As DNA, the CDR3 is TGTGCCAGCAGTTTATTCGAGACAGGGGAGAACGAGCAGTACTTC. Translation: CASSLFETGENEQYF.

This clone occurred a few times. The chain combines TRBV30 with TRBJ1-5, with 8 positions matching TRBD1. V gave up 6 bases and J gave up 7 bases; unmatched junction bases: 5. This CDR3 spans 12 amino acids. Germline V gene sequence: CDR1 GTSNPN, CDR2 SVGIG (reference sequence). CDR3 coding DNA: TGTGCCTGCGACAGGGGAGGACAGCCCCAGCATTTT. Protein: CACDRGGQPQHF.

The chain recombines TRBV27 with TRBJ2-5; 7 bases fit TRBD1. CDR3 length: 15 amino acids. The trim removed 4 bases at V and 3 bases at J, leaving 8 bases unmatched. CDR1 is MNHEY and CDR2 is SMNVEV in the germline V gene (reference sequence). The CDR3 DNA reads as TGTGCCAGCAGTTGGGGACAGCGAAAAGAAGAGACCCAGTACTTC. As protein: CASSWGQRKEETQYF.

The chain has TRBV29-1 and TRBJ1-1; D is unresolved. Trimming cost V 4 bases and J 0 bases, with 12 bases left between them. In germline, CDR1 is SQVTM, CDR2 ANQGSEA. The CDR3 length is 14 residues. The CDR3 loop is CSVGRVSMNTEAFF. The CDR3 nucleotides are TGCAGCGTTGGGCGGGTGAGCATGAACACTGAAGCTTTCTTT.

DNA of the CDR3: TGTGCCAGCAGCACAACACAGGGGCTGAACACTGAAGCTTTCTTT. It encodes CASSTTQGLNTEAFF. The chain combines TRBV9 with TRBJ1-1, with TRBD1 matching 7 bases. The length of the CDR3 is 15 residues. Germline values: CDR1 SGDLS, CDR2 YYNGEE. V dropped 4 bases and J dropped 0; count of bases not matched to a gene: 6.

This clone has just a few counts. The V and J genes are TRBV12-3 or TRBV12-4 and TRBJ1-1; the D is unclear. This CDR3 region has 13 residues. V shed 1 base and J shed 6 bases, with 9 bases lying between them. The CDR3 here is CASSLGALAEAFF. DNA of the CDR3: TGTGCCAGCAGTTTAGGGGCTTTGGCTGAAGCTTTCTTT.

This chain links TRBV6-5 with TRBJ1-1; TRBD1 matches at 8 bases. The V gene end was trimmed by 6 bases and the J gene end by 7 bases; junction bases not matched to a gene: 7. The CDR3 has 13 residues. The V gene's germline CDR1 is MNHEY and CDR2 SVGAGI. The CDR3: CASRQGASVEAFF. The CDR3 DNA follows: TGTGCCAGCAGGCAGGGGGCAAGTGTTGAAGCTTTCTTT.

The rearrangement links TRBV29-1 to TRBJ2-6; 7 nucleotides agree with TRBD1. V shed 6 bases and J 1 base; nucleotides not matched to a gene: 6. Germline CDR1 and CDR2: SQVTM and ANQGSEA. The CDR3 is 15 residues long. CDR3 in amino acids: CSVRTGVSGANVLTF. The CDR3 nucleotides read TGCAGCGTCCGGACAGGAGTTTCTGGGGCCAACGTCCTGACTTTC.